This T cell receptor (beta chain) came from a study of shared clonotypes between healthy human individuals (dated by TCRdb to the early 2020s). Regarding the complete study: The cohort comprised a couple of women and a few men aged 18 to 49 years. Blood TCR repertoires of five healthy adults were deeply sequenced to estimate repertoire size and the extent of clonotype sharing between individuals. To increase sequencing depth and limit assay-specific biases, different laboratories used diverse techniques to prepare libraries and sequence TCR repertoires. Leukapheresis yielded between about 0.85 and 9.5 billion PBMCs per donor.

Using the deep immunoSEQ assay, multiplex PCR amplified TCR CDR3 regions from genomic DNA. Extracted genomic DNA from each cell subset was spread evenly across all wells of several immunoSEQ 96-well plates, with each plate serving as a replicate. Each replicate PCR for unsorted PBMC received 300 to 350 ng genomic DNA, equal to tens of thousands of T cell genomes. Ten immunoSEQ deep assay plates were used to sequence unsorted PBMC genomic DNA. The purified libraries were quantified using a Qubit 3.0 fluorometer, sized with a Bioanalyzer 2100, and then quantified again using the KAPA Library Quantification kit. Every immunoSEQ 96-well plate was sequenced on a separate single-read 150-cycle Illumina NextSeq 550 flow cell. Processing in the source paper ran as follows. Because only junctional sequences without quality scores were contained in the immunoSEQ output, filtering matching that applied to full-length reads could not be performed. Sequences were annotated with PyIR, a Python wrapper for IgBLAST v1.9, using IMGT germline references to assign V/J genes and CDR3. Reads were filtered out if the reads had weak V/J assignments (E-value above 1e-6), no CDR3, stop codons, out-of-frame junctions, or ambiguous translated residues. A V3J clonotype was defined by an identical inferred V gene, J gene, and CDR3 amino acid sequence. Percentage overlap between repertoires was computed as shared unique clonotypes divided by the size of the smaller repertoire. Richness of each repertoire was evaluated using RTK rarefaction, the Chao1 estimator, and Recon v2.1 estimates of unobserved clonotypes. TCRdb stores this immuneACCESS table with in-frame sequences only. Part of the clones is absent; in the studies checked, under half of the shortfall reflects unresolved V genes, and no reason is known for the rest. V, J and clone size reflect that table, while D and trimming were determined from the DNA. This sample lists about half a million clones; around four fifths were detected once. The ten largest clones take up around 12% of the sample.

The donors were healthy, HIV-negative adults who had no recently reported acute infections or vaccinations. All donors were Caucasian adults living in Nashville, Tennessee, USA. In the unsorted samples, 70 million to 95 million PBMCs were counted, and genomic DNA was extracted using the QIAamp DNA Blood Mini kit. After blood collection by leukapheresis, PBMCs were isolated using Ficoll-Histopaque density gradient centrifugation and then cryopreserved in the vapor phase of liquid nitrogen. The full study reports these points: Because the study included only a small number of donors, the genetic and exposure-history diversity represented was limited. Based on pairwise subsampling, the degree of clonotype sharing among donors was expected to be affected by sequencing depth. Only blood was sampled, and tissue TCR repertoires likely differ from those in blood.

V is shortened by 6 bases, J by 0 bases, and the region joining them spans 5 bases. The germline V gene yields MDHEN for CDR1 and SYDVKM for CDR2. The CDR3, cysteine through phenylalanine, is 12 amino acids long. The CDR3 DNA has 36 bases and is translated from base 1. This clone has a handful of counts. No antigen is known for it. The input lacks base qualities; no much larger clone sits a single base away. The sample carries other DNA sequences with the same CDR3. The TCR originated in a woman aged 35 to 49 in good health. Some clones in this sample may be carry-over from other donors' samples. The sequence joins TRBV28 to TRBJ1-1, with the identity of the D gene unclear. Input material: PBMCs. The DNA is TGTGCCAGCAGCCTAGTGAACACTGAAGCTTTCTTT. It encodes CASSLVNTEAFF.